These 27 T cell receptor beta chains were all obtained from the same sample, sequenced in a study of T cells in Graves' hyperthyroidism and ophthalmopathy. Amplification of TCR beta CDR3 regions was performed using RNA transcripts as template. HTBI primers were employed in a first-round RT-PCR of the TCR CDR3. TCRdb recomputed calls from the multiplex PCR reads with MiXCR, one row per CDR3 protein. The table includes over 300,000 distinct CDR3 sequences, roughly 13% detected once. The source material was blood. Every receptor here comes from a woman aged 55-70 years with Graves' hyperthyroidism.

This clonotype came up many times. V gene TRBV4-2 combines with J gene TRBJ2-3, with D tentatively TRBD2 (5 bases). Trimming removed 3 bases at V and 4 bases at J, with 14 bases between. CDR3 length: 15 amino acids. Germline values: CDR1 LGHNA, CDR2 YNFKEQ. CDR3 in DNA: TGTGCCAGCAGCCAGAGATCCGGGATTCCAGATACGCAGTATTTT. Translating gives CASSQRSGIPDTQYF.

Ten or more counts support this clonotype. This CDR3 reads CASSQLAGVIHEQYF. CDR3 sequence (DNA): TGTGCCAGCAGCCAACTAGCGGGAGTCATCCACGAGCAGTACTTC. The chain links TRBV3-1 to TRBJ2-7; 10 nucleotides match TRBD2. This CDR3 comprises 15 residues. J gave up 5 bases and V 2 bases, and 6 bases lay outside the gene matches. Per germline, CDR1 LGHDT and CDR2 YNNKEL (reference sequence).

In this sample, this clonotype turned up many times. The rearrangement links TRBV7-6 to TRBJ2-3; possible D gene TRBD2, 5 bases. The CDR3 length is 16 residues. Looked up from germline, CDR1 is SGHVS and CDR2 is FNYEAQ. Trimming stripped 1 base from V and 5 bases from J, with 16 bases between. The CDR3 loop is CASSLGMGVVGDTQYF. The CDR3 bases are TGTGCCAGCAGCTTAGGGATGGGAGTGGTTGGAGATACGCAGTATTTT.

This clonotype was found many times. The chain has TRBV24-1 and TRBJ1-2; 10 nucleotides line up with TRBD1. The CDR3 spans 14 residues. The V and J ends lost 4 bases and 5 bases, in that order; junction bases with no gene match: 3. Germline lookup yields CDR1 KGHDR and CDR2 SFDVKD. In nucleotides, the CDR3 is TGTGCCACCAGTGACCAGGACAGGGGGTATGGCTACACCTTC. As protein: CATSDQDRGYGYTF.

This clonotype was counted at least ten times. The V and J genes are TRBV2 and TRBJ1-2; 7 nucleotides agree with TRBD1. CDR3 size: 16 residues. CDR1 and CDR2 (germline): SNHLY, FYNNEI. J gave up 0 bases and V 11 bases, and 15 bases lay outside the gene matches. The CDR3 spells CAQAGGPRGSNYGYTF. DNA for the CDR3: TGTGCCCAAGCAGGGGGGCCCCGGGGCTCTAACTATGGCTACACCTTC.

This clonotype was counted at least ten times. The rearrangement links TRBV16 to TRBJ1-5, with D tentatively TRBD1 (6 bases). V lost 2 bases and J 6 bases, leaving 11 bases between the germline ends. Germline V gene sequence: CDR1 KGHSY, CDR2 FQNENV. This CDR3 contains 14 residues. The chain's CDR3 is CASSQGGPPQPQHF. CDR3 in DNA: TGTGCCAGCAGCCAAGGGGGCCCCCCTCAGCCCCAGCATTTT.

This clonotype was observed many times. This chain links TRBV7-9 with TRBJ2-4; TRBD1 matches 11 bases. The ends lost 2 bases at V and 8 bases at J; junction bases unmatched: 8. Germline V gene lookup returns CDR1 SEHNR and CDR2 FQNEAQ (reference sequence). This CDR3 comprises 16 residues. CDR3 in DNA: TGTGCCAGCAGCTTAAGACCGGGACAGGGGGTAGACATTCAGTACTTC. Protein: CASSLRPGQGVDIQYF.

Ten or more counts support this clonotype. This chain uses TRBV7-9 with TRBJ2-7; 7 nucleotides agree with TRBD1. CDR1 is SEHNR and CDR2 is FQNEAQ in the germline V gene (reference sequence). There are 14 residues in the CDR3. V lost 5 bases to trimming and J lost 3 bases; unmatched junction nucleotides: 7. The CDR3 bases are TGTGCCAGCAGCGCTAGACAGGGTCTCTACGAGCAGTACTTC. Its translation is CASSARQGLYEQYF.

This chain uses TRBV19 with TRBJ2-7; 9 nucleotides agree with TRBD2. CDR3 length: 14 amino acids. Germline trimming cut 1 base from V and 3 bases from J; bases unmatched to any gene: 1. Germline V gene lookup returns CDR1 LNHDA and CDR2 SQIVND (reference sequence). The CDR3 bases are TGTGCCAGTAGTATAGTTAGCGGGAGCTACGAGCAGTACTTC. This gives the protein CASSIVSGSYEQYF.

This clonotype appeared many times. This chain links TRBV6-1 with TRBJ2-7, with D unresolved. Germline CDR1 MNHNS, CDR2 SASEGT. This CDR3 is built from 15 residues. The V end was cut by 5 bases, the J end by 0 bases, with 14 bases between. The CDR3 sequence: CASSSRRTGSYEQYF. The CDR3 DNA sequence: TGTGCCAGCAGTTCCAGGCGGACGGGCTCCTACGAGCAGTACTTC.

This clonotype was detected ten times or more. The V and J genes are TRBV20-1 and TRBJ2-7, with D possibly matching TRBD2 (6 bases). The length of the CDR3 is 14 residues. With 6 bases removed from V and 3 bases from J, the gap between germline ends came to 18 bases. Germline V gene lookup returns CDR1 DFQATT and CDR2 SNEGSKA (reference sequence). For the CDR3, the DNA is TGCAGTGCAAATTCCCGGGACTCCTACTACGAGCAGTACTTC. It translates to CSANSRDSYYEQYF.

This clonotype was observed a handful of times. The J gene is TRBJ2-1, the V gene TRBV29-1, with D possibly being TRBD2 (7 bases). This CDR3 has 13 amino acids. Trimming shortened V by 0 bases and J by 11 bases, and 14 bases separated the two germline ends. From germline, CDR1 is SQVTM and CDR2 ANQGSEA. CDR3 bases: TGCAGCGTTGAAGACGGGGGGCAGACCAAGCAGTTCTTC. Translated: CSVEDGGQTKQFF.

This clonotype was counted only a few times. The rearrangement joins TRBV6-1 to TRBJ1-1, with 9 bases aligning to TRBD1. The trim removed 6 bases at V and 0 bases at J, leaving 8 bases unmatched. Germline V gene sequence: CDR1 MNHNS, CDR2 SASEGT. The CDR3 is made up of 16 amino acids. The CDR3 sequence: CASRPGQGTMNTEAFF. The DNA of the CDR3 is TGTGCCAGCAGACCGGGACAGGGCACCATGAACACTGAAGCTTTCTTT.

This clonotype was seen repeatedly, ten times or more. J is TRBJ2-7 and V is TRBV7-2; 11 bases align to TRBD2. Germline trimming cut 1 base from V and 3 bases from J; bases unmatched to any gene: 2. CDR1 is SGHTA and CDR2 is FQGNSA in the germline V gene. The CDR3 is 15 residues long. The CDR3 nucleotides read TGTGCCAGCAGCTTAGACGGGACTAGCGGCTACGAGCAGTACTTC. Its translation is CASSLDGTSGYEQYF.

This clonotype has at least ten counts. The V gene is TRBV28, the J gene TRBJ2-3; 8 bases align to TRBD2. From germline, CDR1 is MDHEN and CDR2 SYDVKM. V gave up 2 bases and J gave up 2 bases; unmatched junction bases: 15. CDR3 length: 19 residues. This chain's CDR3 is CASSLEIPSGSGNTDTQYF. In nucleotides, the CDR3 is TGTGCCAGCAGTTTAGAAATTCCAAGCGGGAGTGGGAACACAGATACGCAGTATTTT. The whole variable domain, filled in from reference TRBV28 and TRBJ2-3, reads DVKVTQSSRYLVKRTGEKVFLECVQDMDHENMFWYRQDPGLGLRLIYFSYDVKMKEKGDIPEGYSVSREKKERFSLILESASTNQTSMYLCASSLEIPSGSGNTDTQYFGPGTRLTVL.

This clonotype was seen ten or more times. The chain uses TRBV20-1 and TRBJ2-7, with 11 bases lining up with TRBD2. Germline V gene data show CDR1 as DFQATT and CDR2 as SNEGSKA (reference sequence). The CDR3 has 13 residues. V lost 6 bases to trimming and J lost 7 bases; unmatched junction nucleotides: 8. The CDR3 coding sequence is TGCAGTGCGGAGACTAGCGGGACGGGTGAGCAGTACTTC. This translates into CSAETSGTGEQYF.

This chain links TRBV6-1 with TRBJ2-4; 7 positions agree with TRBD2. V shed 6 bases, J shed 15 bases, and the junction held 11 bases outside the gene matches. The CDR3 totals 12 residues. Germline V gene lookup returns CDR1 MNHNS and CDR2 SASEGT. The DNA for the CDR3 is TGTGCCAGCAGCTCCCAGGCGGGAGATAGGTACTTC. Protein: CASSSQAGDRYF.

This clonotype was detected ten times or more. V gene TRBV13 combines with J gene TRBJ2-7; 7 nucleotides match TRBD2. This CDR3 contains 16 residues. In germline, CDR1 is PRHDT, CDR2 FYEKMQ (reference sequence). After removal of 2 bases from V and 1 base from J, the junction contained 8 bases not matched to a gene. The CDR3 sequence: CASSLRREVVSYEQYF. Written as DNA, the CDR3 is TGTGCCAGCAGCTTACGACGGGAGGTGGTGTCCTACGAGCAGTACTTC.

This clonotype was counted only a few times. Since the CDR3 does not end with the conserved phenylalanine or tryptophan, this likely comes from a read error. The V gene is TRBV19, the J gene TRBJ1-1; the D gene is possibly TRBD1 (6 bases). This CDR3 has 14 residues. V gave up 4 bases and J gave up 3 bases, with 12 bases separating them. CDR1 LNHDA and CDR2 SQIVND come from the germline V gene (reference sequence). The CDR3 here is CASSTRTAHTEAFL. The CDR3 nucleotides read TGTGCCAGTAGTACGAGGACAGCGCACACTGAAGCTTTCCTT.

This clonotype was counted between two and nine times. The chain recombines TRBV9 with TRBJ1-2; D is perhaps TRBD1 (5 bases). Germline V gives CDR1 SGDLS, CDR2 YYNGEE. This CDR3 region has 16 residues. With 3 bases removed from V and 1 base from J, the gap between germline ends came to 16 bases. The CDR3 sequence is CASSGGNGQLNYGYTF. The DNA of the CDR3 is TGTGCCAGCAGCGGGGGGAATGGGCAGCTTAACTATGGCTACACCTTC.

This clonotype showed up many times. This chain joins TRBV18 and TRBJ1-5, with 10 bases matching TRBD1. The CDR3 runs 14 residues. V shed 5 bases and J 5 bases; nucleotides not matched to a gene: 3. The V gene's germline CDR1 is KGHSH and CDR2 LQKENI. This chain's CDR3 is CASSTGQGHQPQHF. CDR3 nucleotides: TGTGCCAGCTCAACGGGACAGGGGCATCAGCCCCAGCATTTT.

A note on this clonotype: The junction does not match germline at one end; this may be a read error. The CDR3 DNA sequence: TGTGCCAGCAGTGAGTTCACAGTGAGCACCAGGGAGCTGTTTTTT. Protein: CASSEFTVSTRELFF. This rearrangement joins TRBV6-1 to TRBJ2-2, with D unclear. In germline, CDR1 is MNHNS, CDR2 SASEGT. The CDR3 consists of 15 residues.

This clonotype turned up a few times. For the CDR3, the DNA is TGCGCCAGCAGCTCAATGTCGGGACAGCTTTACGGGGCTTTCTTT. It translates to CASSSMSGQLYGAFF. This chain links TRBV5-1 with TRBJ1-1, with 7 nucleotides matching TRBD1. There are 15 residues in the CDR3. Germline V gene data show CDR1 as SGHRS and CDR2 as YFSETQ. J gave up 11 bases and V 3 bases, and 16 bases lay outside the gene matches.

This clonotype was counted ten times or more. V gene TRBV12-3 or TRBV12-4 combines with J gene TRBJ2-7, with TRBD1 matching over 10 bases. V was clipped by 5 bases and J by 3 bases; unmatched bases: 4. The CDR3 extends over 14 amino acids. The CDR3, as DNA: TGTGCCAGCAGTAGGGACAGGGGACTCTACGAGCAGTACTTC. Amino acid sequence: CASSRDRGLYEQYF.

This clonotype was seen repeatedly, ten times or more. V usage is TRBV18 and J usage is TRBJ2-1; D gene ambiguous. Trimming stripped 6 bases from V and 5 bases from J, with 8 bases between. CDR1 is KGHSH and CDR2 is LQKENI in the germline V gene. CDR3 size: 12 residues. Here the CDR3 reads CASSPADNEQFF. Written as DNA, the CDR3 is TGTGCCAGCTCGCCGGCAGACAATGAGCAGTTCTTC.

The CDR3 DNA reads TGCGCCAGCAGCCCGTGGGGGGGGCCCAAAAACATTCAGTACTTC. This codes for CASSPWGGPKNIQYF. The gene calls are TRBV4-1 and TRBJ2-4; D is possibly TRBD2 (7 bases). The V gene's germline CDR1 is MGHRA and CDR2 YSYEKL. V was pared by 4 bases and J by 2 bases, with 12 bases between. This CDR3 region has 15 residues.

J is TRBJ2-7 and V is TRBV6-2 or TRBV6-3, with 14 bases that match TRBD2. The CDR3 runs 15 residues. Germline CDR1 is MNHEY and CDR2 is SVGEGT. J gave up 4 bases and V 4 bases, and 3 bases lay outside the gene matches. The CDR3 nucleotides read TGTGCCAGCAGTTCGACTAGCGGGAGGGGTTACGAGCAGTACTTC. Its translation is CASSSTSGRGYEQYF.